Here is one T cell receptor beta chain with its context. V lost 6 bases and J lost 6, with 12 bases in between. Germline V lookup: CDR1 MNHEY, CDR2 SMNVEV (reference sequence). The CDR3 length is 13 residues. The data are from a study of cytomegalovirus exposure and HLA in healthy donors. The overall study: A later analysis reported the 90 to 150 validation repertoires used the same platform as the 666 first-cohort repertoires.

Measured with immunoSEQ multiplex PCR; TCRdb has only the in-frame clones, and not every one. The table shows 55,000 to 85,000 clones, with about 94% occurring only once. What was sequenced was PBMCs. This receptor was identified in a woman younger than 35 in good health and CMV-seronegative. The rearrangement links TRBV27 to TRBJ2-1; D possibly corresponds to TRBD1 (5 bases). CDR3 coding DNA: TGTGCCAGCAGGGAGACAGCAACCAATGAGCAGTTCTTC. Protein product: CASRETATNEQFF.